This T cell receptor beta chain was recovered during a study of blood T cell repertoires in COVID-19. Study-wide context: Specimens from acute and convalescent COVID-19 originated in the United States, Italy and Spain. Nucleic acid was either cDNA or gDNA, and it came from T cells, B-cell-depleted T cells, or PBMCs.

Under the authors' procedure: Quantification of nucleated cells was approximated via reference gene primer amplification. Produced via immunoSEQ multiplex PCR; TCRdb's table is partial and in-frame only. V, J and clone size are taken as reported in that table, and D and trimming were inferred from the DNA itself. The sample yields more than 85,000 clones, about 85% seen once. J gave up 4 bases and V 4 bases, and 8 bases lay outside the gene matches. This CDR3 region has 15 residues. Germline CDR1 reads SGHNT; CDR2 reads YYREEE (reference sequence). The clonotype comes from a human donor in a cohort sampled during active COVID-19. The chain is built from TRBV5-4 and TRBJ1-1; 9 nucleotides align to TRBD1. The sequenced sample consisted of peripheral blood. The CDR3 is CASSHPGTGITEAFF. The CDR3 DNA sequence: TGTGCCAGCAGCCACCCCGGGACAGGGATCACTGAAGCTTTCTTT.